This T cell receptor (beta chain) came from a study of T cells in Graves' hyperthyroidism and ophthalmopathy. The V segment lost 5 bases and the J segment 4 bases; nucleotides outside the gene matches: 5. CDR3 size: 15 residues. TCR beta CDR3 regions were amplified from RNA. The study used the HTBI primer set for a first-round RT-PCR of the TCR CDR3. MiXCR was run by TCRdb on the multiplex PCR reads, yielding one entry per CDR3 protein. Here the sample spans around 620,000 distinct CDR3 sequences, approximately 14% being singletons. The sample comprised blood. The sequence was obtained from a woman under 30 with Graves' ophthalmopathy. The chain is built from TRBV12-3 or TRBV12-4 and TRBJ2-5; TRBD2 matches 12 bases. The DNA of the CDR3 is TGTGCCAGCAGTCCTAGCGGGGGGGGCCGAGAGACCCAGTACTTC. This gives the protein CASSPSGGGRETQYF.